What follows are 5 T cell receptor beta chains derived from one specimen sequenced in a study of spatial heterogeneity in lung cancer. TCRdb recomputed calls from the 5' RACE reads with MiXCR, one row per CDR3 protein. This sample carries 10,000 or so distinct CDR3 sequences, 4.5% to 6% of them seen once, and the ten largest clones take 25% to 30%. Sample time point: sample taken at primary tumor resection. Sequencing covered unsorted whole RNA taken from tumor, nontumor lung or frozen PBMC. Source: PBMCs, taken at surgery. These receptors were obtained from a male donor with early-stage non-small cell lung cancer.

This clonotype has at least ten counts. V usage is TRBV5-1 and J usage is TRBJ2-7; 7 nucleotides align to TRBD1. The CDR3 is 15 residues long. The V gene's germline CDR1 is SGHRS and CDR2 YFSETQ. The junction had 8 bases not matched to a gene; V was cut back by 2 bases and J by 3 bases. CDR3 DNA sequence: TGCGCCAGCAGCTTTGACGGGACAGAGGACTACGAGCAGTACTTC. Translating gives CASSFDGTEDYEQYF.

This clonotype was picked up many times. This chain connects TRBV5-8 to TRBJ2-3; tentatively, D is TRBD2 (6 bases). The CDR3 loop spans 16 amino acids. V lost 2 bases and J 2 bases, leaving 15 bases between the germline ends. Germline CDR1 and CDR2: SGHTS and YDEGEE. As DNA, the CDR3 is TGTGCCAGCAGCTTCGGAGGATCGGGGGACACAGATACGCAGTATTTT. Protein sequence: CASSFGGSGDTDTQYF.

The rearrangement joins TRBV7-9 to TRBJ2-5, with no clear D. The CDR3 has 11 residues. The V and J ends lost 5 bases and 2 bases respectively, with 3 bases between them. CDR1 and CDR2 (germline): SEHNR, FQNEAQ (reference sequence). The DNA of the CDR3 is TGTGCCAGCAGCATGCAAGAGACCCAGTACTTC. Translated, it gives CASSMQETQYF.

This clonotype was found many times. This chain links TRBV5-1 with TRBJ1-1, with 8 bases lining up with TRBD1. CDR3 length: 16 residues. Germline CDR1 reads SGHRS; CDR2 reads YFSETQ. After removal of 4 bases from V and 0 bases from J, the junction contained 8 bases not matched to a gene. For the CDR3, the DNA is TGCGCCAGCAGCCAGACAGGGGCTGTTGTGAACACTGAAGCTTTCTTT. It yields the protein CASSQTGAVVNTEAFF.

This clonotype occurred many times. The rearrangement joins TRBV20-1 to TRBJ1-1, with D perhaps matching TRBD1 (6 bases). The CDR3 totals 12 residues. Per germline, CDR1 DFQATT and CDR2 SNEGSKA (reference sequence). V was clipped by 7 bases and J by 4 bases, with 13 bases between them. CDR3 region: CSGGGQGTEAFF. The CDR3 DNA sequence: TGCAGTGGCGGGGGACAAGGCACTGAAGCTTTCTTT.